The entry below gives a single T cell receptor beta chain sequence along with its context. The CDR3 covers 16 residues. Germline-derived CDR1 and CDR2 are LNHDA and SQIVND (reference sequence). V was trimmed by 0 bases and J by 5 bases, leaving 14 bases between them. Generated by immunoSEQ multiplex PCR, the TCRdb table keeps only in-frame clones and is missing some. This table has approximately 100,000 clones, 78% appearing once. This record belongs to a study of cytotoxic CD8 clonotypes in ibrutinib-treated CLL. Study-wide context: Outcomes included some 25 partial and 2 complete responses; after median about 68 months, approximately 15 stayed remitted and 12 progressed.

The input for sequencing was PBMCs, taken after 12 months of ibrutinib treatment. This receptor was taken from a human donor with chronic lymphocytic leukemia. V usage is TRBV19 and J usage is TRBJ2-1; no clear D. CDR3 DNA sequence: TGTGCCAGTAGTATAGATCTGGCAGCAAATAACAATGAGCAGTTCTTC. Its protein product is CASSIDLAANNNEQFF.